This entry features one T cell receptor (beta chain) sequence. This sample also contains other DNA sequences that code for the same CDR3. This sample was taken from a study of control samples from healthy donors and cancer patients. Assay: immunoSEQ multiplex PCR; the TCRdb copy retains only in-frame clones and omits some. The table has around 150,000 clones, 80% to 90% seen once. The source of this sequence is a man between 25 and 39 years old in good health. The sequencing input was blood.

This CDR3 is CASSPSRGLYNEQFF. The CDR3 coding sequence is TGTGCCAGCTCACCATCAAGGGGACTCTACAATGAGCAGTTCTTC. This sequence joins TRBV18 and TRBJ2-1; maybe TRBD2 (6 bases). CDR3 length: 15 residues. V was clipped by 2 bases and J by 3 bases, with 11 bases between them. Germline V gene data show CDR1 as KGHSH and CDR2 as LQKENI.